This TCR beta chain is drawn from a study of blood T cell repertoires in COVID-19. Looking at the study overall: T cells, B-cell-depleted T cells, or PBMCs supplied cDNA or gDNA.

Produced via immunoSEQ multiplex PCR; TCRdb's table is partial and in-frame only. The sample yields approximately 91,000 clones, more than 70% seen once. Germline values: CDR1 SGHDT, CDR2 YYEEEE. The CDR3 is made up of 15 amino acids. V shed 1 base, J shed 8 bases, and the junction held 7 bases outside the gene matches. The sequenced sample consisted of peripheral blood. V usage is TRBV5-6 and J usage is TRBJ2-5; 11 bases align to TRBD1. The clonotype was recovered from a man in his 70s with acute or convalescent COVID-19. As DNA, the CDR3 is TGTGCCAGCAGCTTGCCGGGGACAGGGGGGGATACCCAGTACTTC. Protein: CASSLPGTGGDTQYF. Based on the CDR3 plus reference TRBV5-6 and TRBJ2-5, the full variable domain is DAGVTQSPTHLIKTRGQQVTLRCSPKSGHDTVSWYQQALGQGPQFIFQYYEEEERQRGNFPDRFSGHQFPNYSSELNVNALLLGDSALYLCASSLPGTGGDTQYFGPGTRLLVL.